Only one count was recorded for the clone carrying this T cell receptor (beta chain). This sample is part of a study of blood T cell repertoires in COVID-19. As handled by the study authors: Estimation of nucleated cell counts was performed using reference gene primer amplification. The table came from immunoSEQ multiplex PCR; TCRdb's copy has only in-frame clones and leaves some out. V and J calls and clone size are those listed in that table; D and trimming were worked out from the DNA. This sample has about 160,000 clones, with approximately 81% found just once. The CDR3 consists of 12 residues. With V trimmed by 9 bases and J by 7 bases, 7 bases remained unmatched. Germline V gives CDR1 SNHLY, CDR2 FYNNEI.

This TCR came from a human donor with acute or convalescent COVID-19. The donor label of this sample is uncertain. Material for sequencing was peripheral blood. The chain couples TRBV2 to TRBJ1-2; 8 nucleotides align to TRBD1. CDR3: CASAGTGSGYTF. CDR3 in DNA: TGTGCCAGTGCCGGGACAGGATCTGGCTACACCTTC.